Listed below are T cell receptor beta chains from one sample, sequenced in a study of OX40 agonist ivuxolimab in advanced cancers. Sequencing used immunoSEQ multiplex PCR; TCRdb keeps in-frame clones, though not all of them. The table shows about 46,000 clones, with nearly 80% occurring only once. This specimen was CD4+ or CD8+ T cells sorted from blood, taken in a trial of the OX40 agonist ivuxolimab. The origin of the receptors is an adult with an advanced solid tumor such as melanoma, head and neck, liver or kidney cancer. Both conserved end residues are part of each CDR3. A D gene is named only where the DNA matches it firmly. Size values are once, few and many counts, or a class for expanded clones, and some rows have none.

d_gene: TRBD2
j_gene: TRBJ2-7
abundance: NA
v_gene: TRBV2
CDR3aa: CASSEGRLAGVNEQYF
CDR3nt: TGTGCCAGCAGTGAAGGGAGACTAGCGGGAGTGAACGAGCAGTACTTC

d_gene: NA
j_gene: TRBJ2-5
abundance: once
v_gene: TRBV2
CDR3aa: CASSGGRFGQYF
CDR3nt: TGTGCCAGCAGTGGTGGGAGGTTTGGCCAGTACTTC

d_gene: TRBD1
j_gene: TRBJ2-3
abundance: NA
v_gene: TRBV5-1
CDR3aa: CASSLGGQGRGDTQYF
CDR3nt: TGCGCCAGCAGCTTGGGAGGACAGGGAAGAGGTGATACGCAGTATTTT

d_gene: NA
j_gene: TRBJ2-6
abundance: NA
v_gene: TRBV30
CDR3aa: CAWSGGSGANVLTF
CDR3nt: TGTGCCTGGAGTGGGGGGTCTGGGGCCAACGTCCTGACTTTC

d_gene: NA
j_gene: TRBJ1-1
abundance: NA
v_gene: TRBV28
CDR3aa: CASSPGPSGAFF
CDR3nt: TGTGCCAGCAGTCCAGGACCCAGCGGGGCTTTCTTT

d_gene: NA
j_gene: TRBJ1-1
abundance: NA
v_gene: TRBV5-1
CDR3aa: CASSPTWTRMNTEAFF
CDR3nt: TGCGCCAGCAGCCCTACTTGGACACGGATGAACACTGAAGCTTTCTTT

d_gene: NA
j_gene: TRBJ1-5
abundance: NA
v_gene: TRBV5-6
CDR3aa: CASSFRGGGNQPQHF
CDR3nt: TGTGCCAGCAGCTTCAGAGGAGGAGGCAATCAGCCCCAGCATTTT

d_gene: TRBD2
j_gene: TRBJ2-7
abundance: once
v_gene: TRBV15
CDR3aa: CATSSSLAGGEQYF
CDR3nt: TGTGCCACCAGCAGTTCGCTAGCGGGAGGCGAGCAGTACTTC

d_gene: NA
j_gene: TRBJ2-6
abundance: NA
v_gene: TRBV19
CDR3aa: CASSIRGPGANVLTF
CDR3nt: TGTGCCAGTAGTATTAGAGGGCCTGGGGCCAACGTCCTGACTTTC

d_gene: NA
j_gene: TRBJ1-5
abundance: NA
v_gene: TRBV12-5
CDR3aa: CASGLGSKGVNQPQHF
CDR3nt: TGTGCTAGTGGTTTGGGATCGAAGGGGGTCAATCAGCCCCAGCATTTT

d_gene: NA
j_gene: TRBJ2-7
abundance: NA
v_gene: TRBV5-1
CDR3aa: CASSLVSRAYEQYF
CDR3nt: TGCGCCAGCAGCTTGGTCAGTCGGGCCTACGAGCAGTACTTC

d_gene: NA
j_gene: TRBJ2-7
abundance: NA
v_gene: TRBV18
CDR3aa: CASSPPASDYEQYF
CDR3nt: TGTGCCAGCTCACCACCGGCCAGCGACTACGAGCAGTACTTC

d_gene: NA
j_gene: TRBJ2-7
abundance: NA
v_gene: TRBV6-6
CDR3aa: CASSTSYEQYF
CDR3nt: TGTGCCAGCAGTACATCCTACGAGCAGTACTTC

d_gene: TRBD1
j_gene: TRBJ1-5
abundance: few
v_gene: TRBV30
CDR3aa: CAWRDPTGGDQPQHF
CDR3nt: TGTGCCTGGAGGGACCCCACAGGGGGTGATCAGCCCCAGCATTTT

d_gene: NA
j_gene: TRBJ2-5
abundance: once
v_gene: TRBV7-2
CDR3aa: CASSYYPDSEETQYF
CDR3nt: TGTGCCAGCAGCTACTACCCGGACAGCGAAGAGACCCAGTACTTC

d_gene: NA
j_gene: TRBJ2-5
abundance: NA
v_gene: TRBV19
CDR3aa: CASSIWARGETQYF
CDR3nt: TGTGCCAGTAGTATATGGGCCAGGGGCGAGACCCAGTACTTC

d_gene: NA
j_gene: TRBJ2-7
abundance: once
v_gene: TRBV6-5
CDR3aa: CASSLSSGRQYF
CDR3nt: TGTGCCAGCAGCTTATCGAGCGGCCGCCAGTACTTC

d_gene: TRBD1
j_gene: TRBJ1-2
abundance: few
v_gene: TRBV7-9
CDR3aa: CASSARDRDNYGYTF
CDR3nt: TGTGCCAGCAGCGCACGGGACAGAGATAACTATGGCTACACCTTC

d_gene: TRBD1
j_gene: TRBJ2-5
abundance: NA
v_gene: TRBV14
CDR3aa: CASSRDRGQETQYF
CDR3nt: TGTGCCAGCAGCCGGGACAGGGGGCAAGAGACCCAGTACTTC

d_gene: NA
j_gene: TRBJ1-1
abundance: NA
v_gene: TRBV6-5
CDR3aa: CASSWGGYTEAFF
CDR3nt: TGTGCCAGCAGTTGGGGGGGTTACACTGAAGCTTTCTTT

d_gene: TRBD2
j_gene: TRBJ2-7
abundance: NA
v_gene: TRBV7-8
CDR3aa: CASSLGASGGAEQYF
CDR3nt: TGTGCCAGCAGCTTAGGGGCTAGCGGGGGGGCCGAGCAGTACTTC

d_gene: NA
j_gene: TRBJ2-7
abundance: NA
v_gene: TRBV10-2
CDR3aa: CASSEKGITYEQYF
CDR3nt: TGCGCCAGCAGTGAGAAGGGGATAACCTACGAGCAGTACTTC

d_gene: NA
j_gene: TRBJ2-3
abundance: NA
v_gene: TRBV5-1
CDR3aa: CASSLTGQSTDTQYF
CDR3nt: TGCGCCAGCAGCTTGACTGGACAGAGCACAGATACGCAGTATTTT

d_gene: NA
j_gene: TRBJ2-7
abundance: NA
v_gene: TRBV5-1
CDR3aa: CASSLIRGAAYEQYF
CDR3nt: TGCGCCAGCAGCTTGATCCGGGGGGCGGCCTACGAGCAGTACTTC

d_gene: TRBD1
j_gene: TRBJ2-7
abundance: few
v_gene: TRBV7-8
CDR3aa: CASSRTGGTYEQYF
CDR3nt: TGTGCCAGCAGCCGGACAGGGGGCACCTACGAGCAGTACTTC

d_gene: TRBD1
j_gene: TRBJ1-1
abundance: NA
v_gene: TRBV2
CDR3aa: CASSRTGLDTEAFF
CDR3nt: TGTGCCAGCAGTCGGACAGGGTTGGACACTGAAGCTTTCTTT

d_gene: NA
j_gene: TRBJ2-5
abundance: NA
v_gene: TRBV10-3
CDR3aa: CAISESSPKLFEGETQYF
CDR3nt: TGTGCCATCAGTGAGTCGAGCCCGAAGCTTTTTGAGGGGGAGACCCAGTACTTC

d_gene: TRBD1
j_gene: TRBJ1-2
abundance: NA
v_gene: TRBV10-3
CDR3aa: CAISADTTGYGYTF
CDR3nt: TGTGCCATCAGTGCAGACACGACAGGGTATGGCTACACCTTC

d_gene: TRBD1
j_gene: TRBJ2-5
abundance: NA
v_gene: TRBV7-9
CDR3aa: CASSLSDRGTTETQYF
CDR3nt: TGTGCCAGCAGCTTGTCGGACAGGGGGACGACAGAGACCCAGTACTTC

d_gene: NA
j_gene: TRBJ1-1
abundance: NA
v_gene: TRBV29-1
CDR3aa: CSASGTTNTEAFF
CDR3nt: TGCAGCGCCTCAGGGACAACTAACACTGAAGCTTTCTTT

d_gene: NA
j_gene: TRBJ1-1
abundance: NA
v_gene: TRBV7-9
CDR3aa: CASSLVKGDGSRTEAFF
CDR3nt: TGTGCCAGCAGCTTAGTTAAGGGTGATGGCTCTCGTACTGAAGCTTTCTTT

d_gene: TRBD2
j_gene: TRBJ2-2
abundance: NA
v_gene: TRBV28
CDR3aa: CATKGLAGGNTGELFF
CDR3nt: TGTGCCACCAAAGGACTAGCGGGAGGGAACACCGGGGAGCTGTTTTTT

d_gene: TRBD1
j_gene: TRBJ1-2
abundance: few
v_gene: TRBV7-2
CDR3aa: CASSPRAGARGRFGFGYTF
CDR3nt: TGTGCCAGCAGCCCCCGGGCAGGGGCCAGGGGGCGATTCGGGTTTGGCTACACCTTC

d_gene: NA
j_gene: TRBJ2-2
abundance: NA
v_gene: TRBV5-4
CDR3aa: CASSSSGVYTGELFF
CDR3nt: TGTGCCAGCAGCTCCTCCGGGGTGTACACCGGGGAGCTGTTTTTT

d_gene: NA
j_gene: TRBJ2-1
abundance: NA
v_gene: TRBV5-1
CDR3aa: CASSEFDGNEQFF
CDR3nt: TGCGCCAGCAGTGAATTTGACGGCAATGAGCAGTTCTTC

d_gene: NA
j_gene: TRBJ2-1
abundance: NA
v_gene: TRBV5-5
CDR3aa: CASRGLGGGLEQFF
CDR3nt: TGTGCCAGCAGGGGGCTTGGCGGGGGCCTAGAGCAGTTCTTC

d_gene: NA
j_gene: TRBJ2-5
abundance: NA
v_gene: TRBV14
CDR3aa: CASSQGLSSYQETQYF
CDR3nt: TGTGCCAGCAGCCAAGGTTTATCTTCGTACCAAGAGACCCAGTACTTC

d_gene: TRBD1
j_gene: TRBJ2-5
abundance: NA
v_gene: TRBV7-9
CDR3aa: CASSLGTGLETQYF
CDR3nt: TGTGCCAGCAGCTTAGGGACAGGGTTGGAGACCCAGTACTTC

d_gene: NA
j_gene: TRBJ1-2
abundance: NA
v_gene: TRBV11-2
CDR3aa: CASSLSQSPYGYTF
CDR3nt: TGTGCCAGCAGCTTATCTCAGAGCCCCTATGGCTACACCTTC

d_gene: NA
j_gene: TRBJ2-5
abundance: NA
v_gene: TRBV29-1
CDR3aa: CSVGSRASGEETQYF
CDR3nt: TGCAGCGTTGGCTCCCGGGCCTCTGGGGAGGAGACCCAGTACTTC

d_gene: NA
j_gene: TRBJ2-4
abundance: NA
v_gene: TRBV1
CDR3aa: CTSSPGKGKNIQYF
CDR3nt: TGCACCAGCAGCCCAGGGAAGGGGAAAAACATTCAGTACTTC

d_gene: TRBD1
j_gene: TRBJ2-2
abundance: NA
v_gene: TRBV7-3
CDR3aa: CASSRDRGAGELFF
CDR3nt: TGTGCCAGCAGTCGGGACAGGGGCGCCGGGGAGCTGTTTTTT

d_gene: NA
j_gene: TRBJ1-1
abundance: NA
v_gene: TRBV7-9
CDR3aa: CASRGGERNTEAFF
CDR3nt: TGTGCCAGCAGAGGAGGGGAAAGAAACACTGAAGCTTTCTTT

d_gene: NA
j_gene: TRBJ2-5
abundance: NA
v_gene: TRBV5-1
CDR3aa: CASSTHQVVETQYF
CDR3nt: TGCGCCAGCAGTACCCATCAGGTGGTGGAGACCCAGTACTTC

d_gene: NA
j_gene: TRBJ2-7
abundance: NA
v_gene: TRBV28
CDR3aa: CASSLPPPGLYEQYF
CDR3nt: TGTGCCAGCAGTCTCCCCCCCCCGGGACTCTACGAGCAGTACTTC

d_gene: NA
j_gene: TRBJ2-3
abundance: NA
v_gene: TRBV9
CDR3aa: CASSVDSAQIDTQYF
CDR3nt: TGTGCCAGCAGCGTAGATAGCGCCCAGATAGATACGCAGTATTTT

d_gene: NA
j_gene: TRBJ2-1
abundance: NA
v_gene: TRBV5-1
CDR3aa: CASSPERVNEQFF
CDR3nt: TGCGCCAGCAGCCCGGAGAGGGTCAATGAGCAGTTCTTC

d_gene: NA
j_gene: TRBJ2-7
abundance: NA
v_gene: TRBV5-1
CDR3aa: CASHSGSAGEQYF
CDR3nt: TGCGCCAGCCACAGCGGTTCTGCGGGCGAGCAGTACTTC

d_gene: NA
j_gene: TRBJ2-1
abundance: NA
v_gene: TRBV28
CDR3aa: CASPPGGKATYNEQFF
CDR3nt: TGTGCCAGCCCCCCGGGCGGGAAGGCGACCTACAATGAGCAGTTCTTC

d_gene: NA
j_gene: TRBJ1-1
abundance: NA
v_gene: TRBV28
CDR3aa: CASSLIWQGNTEAFF
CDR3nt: TGTGCCAGCAGTTTAATATGGCAGGGGAACACTGAAGCTTTCTTT

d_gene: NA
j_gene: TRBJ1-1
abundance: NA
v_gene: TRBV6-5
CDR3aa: CASSYAGTEAFF
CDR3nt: TGTGCCAGCAGTTACGCGGGCACTGAAGCTTTCTTT

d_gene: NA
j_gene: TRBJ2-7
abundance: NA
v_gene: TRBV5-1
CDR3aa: CASSFTGTYEQYF
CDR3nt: TGCGCCAGCAGCTTCACGGGTACCTACGAGCAGTACTTC